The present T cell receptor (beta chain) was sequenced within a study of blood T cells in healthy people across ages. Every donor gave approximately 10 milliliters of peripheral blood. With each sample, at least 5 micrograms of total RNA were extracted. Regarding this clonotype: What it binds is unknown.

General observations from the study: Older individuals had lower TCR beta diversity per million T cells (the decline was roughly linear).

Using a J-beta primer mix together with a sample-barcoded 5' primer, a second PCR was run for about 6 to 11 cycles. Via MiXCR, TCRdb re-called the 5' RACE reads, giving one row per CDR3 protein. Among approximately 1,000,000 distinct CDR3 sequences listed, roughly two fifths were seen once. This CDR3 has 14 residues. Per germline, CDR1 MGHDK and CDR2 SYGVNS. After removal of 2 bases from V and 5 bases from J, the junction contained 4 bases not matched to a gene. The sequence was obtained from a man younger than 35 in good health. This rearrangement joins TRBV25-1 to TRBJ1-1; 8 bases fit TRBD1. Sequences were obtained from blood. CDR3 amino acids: CASSEPGGRTEAFF. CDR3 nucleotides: TGTGCCAGCAGTGAACCAGGGGGCCGGACTGAAGCTTTCTTT.